What follows are 28 T cell receptor beta chains derived from one specimen sequenced in a study of radiation and T cells in renal cell carcinoma. Time point noted: blood 4 weeks post-SBRT, at nephrectomy. Sample treatment: 15 Gy SBRT to primary tumor, nephrectomy 4 weeks later. The method was immunoSEQ multiplex PCR; TCRdb's version includes in-frame clones alone and lacks a portion of them. This table has 130,000 to 150,000 clones, 86% appearing once. The sequencing here drew on blood, taken from a patient whose treatment included radiotherapy and nephrectomy. These receptors were obtained from a woman between 50 and 59 years old with renal cell carcinoma.

This rearrangement joins TRBV7-2 to TRBJ2-7, with 8 bases lining up with TRBD1. The CDR3 covers 14 residues. The ends lost 4 bases at V and 3 bases at J; junction bases unmatched: 5. The germline V gene encodes CDR1 SGHTA and CDR2 FQGNSA. The CDR3 region has the DNA TGTGCCAGCAGCTGGGGGACAGGAGACTACGAGCAGTACTTC. It encodes CASSWGTGDYEQYF.

The chain's CDR3 is CASSSAGREQYF. CDR3 sequence (DNA): TGTGCCAGCAGCTCCGCGGGCCGCGAGCAGTACTTC. The genes are TRBV7-2 and TRBJ2-7, with D maybe TRBD2 (5 bases). Trimming cost V 4 bases and J 6 bases, with 10 bases left between them. Per germline, CDR1 SGHTA and CDR2 FQGNSA. The CDR3 totals 12 residues.

The genes are TRBV4-3 and TRBJ2-7; weak D call: TRBD2 (7 bases). The CDR3 has 21 amino acids. V was trimmed by 3 bases and J by 4 bases, leaving 34 bases between them. CDR1 and CDR2 (germline): LGHNA, YSLEER. CDR3 sequence: CASSQSPRLASYLAGAYEQYF. For the CDR3, the DNA is TGCGCCAGCAGCCAGAGCCCTAGACTAGCATCTTACTTGGCGGGGGCTTACGAGCAGTACTTC.

Remarks on this clone: A read error may produce the germline difference seen at one junction end. V and J are TRBV6-4 and TRBJ1-2; 7 nucleotides line up with TRBD1. CDR1 and CDR2 from the germline V gene are MRHNA and SNTAGT. This CDR3 is built from 12 residues. The CDR3 nucleotides read TGTGCCAGAAGTGAAGGGGGCAGGTGCTACACCTTC. Translation gives CARSEGGRCYTF.

The V and J genes are TRBV7-8 and TRBJ2-1; D unclear. The CDR3 loop spans 14 amino acids. Germline V lookup: CDR1 SGHVS, CDR2 FQNEAQ. V lost 11 bases, J lost 3 bases, and 17 bases lay in between. The CDR3 DNA reads TGTGCCGTCGGTATGAAGGTGGGCTACAATGAGCAGTTCTTC. It codes for CAVGMKVGYNEQFF.

V and J are TRBV28 and TRBJ1-4; tentative D call: TRBD1 (6 bases). The germline V gene has CDR1 MDHEN and CDR2 SYDVKM. The CDR3 is 14 residues long. With 4 bases removed from V and 8 bases from J, the gap between germline ends came to 14 bases. The CDR3 loop reads CASSSDSSTEKLFF. CDR3 DNA sequence: TGTGCCAGCAGTTCGGACAGCTCGACGGAAAAACTGTTTTTT.

This chain links TRBV15 with TRBJ1-4; 8 bases are a match to TRBD1. The CDR3 loop spans 15 amino acids. After removal of 9 bases from V and 2 bases from J, the junction contained 8 bases not matched to a gene. Germline CDR1 and CDR2: LNHNV and YYDKDF (reference sequence). CDR3 DNA: TGTGCCACGGGCGGACAGGGATTGACTAATGAAAAACTGTTTTTT. Protein product: CATGGQGLTNEKLFF.

This chain uses TRBV6-1 with TRBJ2-5, with D hard to call. The CDR3 is 11 amino acids. Germline values: CDR1 MNHNS, CDR2 SASEGT. V gave up 3 bases and J gave up 6 bases, with 5 bases separating them. The CDR3 protein is CASSDLKTQYF. In nucleotides, the CDR3 is TGTGCCAGCAGTGACTTGAAGACCCAGTACTTC.

V and J are TRBV19 and TRBJ2-1, with 12 bases aligning to TRBD2. V was pared by 2 bases and J by 4 bases, with 3 bases of the junction left unmatched. Germline V gene data show CDR1 as LNHDA and CDR2 as SQIVND (reference sequence). This CDR3 comprises 16 residues. The CDR3: CASSIMTSGGYNEQFF. The CDR3 DNA is TGTGCCAGTAGTATAATGACTAGCGGGGGTTACAATGAGCAGTTCTTC.

This clone appeared a single time. The chain has TRBV2 and TRBJ2-7, with a weak D call TRBD1 (5 bases). The V end lost 6 bases, the J end lost 7 bases, and 10 bases lay between the germline ends. The CDR3 is 11 amino acids. Germline V gives CDR1 SNHLY, CDR2 FYNNEI. CDR3 sequence reads: CASRVQGEQYF. The CDR3 DNA follows: TGTGCCAGCAGAGTCCAGGGTGAGCAGTACTTC.

The chain employs TRBV2 and TRBJ1-2, with D uncertain. The CDR3 sequence is 13 residues long. In germline, CDR1 is SNHLY, CDR2 FYNNEI. Trimming took off 6 bases at V and 6 bases at J, with 14 bases between the two ends. CDR3 protein: CASRLGYGDGYTF. DNA of the CDR3: TGTGCCAGCAGACTAGGGTATGGGGATGGCTACACCTTC. The variable domain in full, completed from reference TRBV2 and TRBJ1-2, reads EPEVTQTPSHQVTQMGQEVILRCVPISNHLYFYWYRQILGQKVEFLVSFYNNEISEKSEIFDDQFSVERPDGSNFTLKIRSTKLEDSAMYFCASRLGYGDGYTFGSGTRLTVV.

The table lists this clone with a count of one. The chain joins TRBV23-1 to TRBJ2-6, with 7 positions matching TRBD1. TRBV23-1 qualifies as an ORF whose function is uncertain. V was clipped by 4 bases and J by 0 bases; unmatched bases: 6. The CDR3 contains 17 residues. CDR3 in DNA: TGCGCCAGCAGTCCACCGGGACAGAACTCTGGGGCCAACGTCCTGACTTTC. It translates to CASSPPGQNSGANVLTF.

Here the CDR3 DNA reads TGCGCCAGCAGCAAAGGGACAGGACTCAATGAGCAGTTCTTC. This encodes CASSKGTGLNEQFF. This chain joins TRBV5-1 and TRBJ2-1, with 8 bases fitting TRBD1. This CDR3 has 14 amino acids. Per germline, CDR1 SGHRS and CDR2 YFSETQ. After removal of 4 bases from V and 6 bases from J, the junction contained 6 bases not matched to a gene.

V and J are TRBV4-3 and TRBJ2-3; unclear D gene. CDR1 is LGHNA, CDR2 YSLEER, per germline. V lost 2 bases to trimming and J lost 1 base, with 13 bases between them. The CDR3 is 16 amino acids. CDR3 amino acids: CASSQSYEPRTDTQYF. The CDR3 region has the DNA TGCGCCAGCAGCCAAAGTTATGAGCCCCGCACAGATACGCAGTATTTT.

The CDR3 here is CASSPLLHLTGAPEAFF. CDR3 bases: TGTGCCAGCTCACCCTTACTGCACTTGACAGGGGCCCCTGAAGCTTTCTTT. The V gene is TRBV18, the J gene TRBJ1-1, with 8 nucleotides matching TRBD1. Losses at the gene ends were 3 bases for V and 6 bases for J; bases not matched to a gene: 15. This CDR3 region has 17 residues. Germline values: CDR1 KGHSH, CDR2 LQKENI. Supplemented by reference TRBV18 and TRBJ1-1, the full variable domain reads NAGVMQNPRHLVRRRGQEARLRCSPMKGHSHVYWYRQLPEEGLKFMVYLQKENIIDESGMPKERFSAEFPKEGPSILRIQQVVRGDSAAYFCASSPLLHLTGAPEAFFGQGTRLTVV.

This chain connects TRBV14 to TRBJ2-7; D is uncertain. CDR3 length: 12 amino acids. Deletions cut 4 bases from V and 2 bases from J, with 6 bases between. From germline, CDR1 is SGHDN and CDR2 FVKESK. The CDR3 DNA reads TGTGCCAGCAGCCCCGTGGCCTACGAGCAGTACTTC. Translated: CASSPVAYEQYF.

V usage is TRBV5-8 and J usage is TRBJ2-4; possibly TRBD2 for D (6 bases). Between the trimmed V and J ends, which lost 1 base and 6 bases, there was a span of 11 bases. The CDR3 spans 14 residues. Germline loops: CDR1 SGHTS, CDR2 YDEGEE. The CDR3 nucleotides are TGTGCCAGCAGCTTGCCGCGGGGTGCAAACATTCAGTACTTC. Encoded protein: CASSLPRGANIQYF.

The chain has TRBV6-1 and TRBJ1-5; D not resolved. Germline assignment: CDR1 MNHNS and CDR2 SASEGT. The CDR3 consists of 15 residues. V was trimmed by 4 bases and J by 3 bases, leaving 13 bases between them. CDR3: CASSAIWGDNQPQHF. In DNA form, the CDR3 reads TGTGCCAGCAGTGCAATATGGGGTGACAATCAGCCCCAGCATTTT.

A few counts support this clone. V usage is TRBV7-2 and J usage is TRBJ1-1; D is possibly TRBD1 (6 bases). The CDR3 spans 15 residues. CDR1 and CDR2 (germline): SGHTA, FQGNSA. The germline V and J ends were trimmed by 5 bases and 0 bases, with 13 bases remaining between them. This chain's CDR3 is CASSGGDNMNTEAFF. As DNA, the CDR3 is TGTGCCAGCAGCGGAGGGGACAACATGAACACTGAAGCTTTCTTT.

The chain couples TRBV7-2 to TRBJ1-2, with unresolved D. With 2 bases removed from V and 5 bases from J, the gap between germline ends came to 9 bases. The CDR3 consists of 13 residues. Germline-derived CDR1 and CDR2 are SGHTA and FQGNSA. The CDR3 sequence is CASSLMRDYGYTF. As DNA, the CDR3 is TGTGCCAGCAGCTTAATGAGGGATTATGGCTACACCTTC.

V and J are TRBV7-6 and TRBJ1-3; no reliable D call. Deletions cut 1 base from V and 8 bases from J, with 12 bases between. CDR3 size: 14 residues. CDR1 SGHVS and CDR2 FNYEAQ come from the germline V gene. The CDR3 DNA is TGTGCCAGCAGCTTAGTGGGCAGTAGCGACACCATATATTTT. Translating it yields CASSLVGSSDTIYF.

This clone was counted a few times. V is TRBV2 and J is TRBJ2-3, with D possibly matching TRBD1 (7 bases). Germline loops: CDR1 SNHLY, CDR2 FYNNEI. The CDR3 length is 14 residues. Trimming took off 1 base at V and 5 bases at J, with 10 bases between the two ends. CDR3 loop: CASSEDQGGDTQYF. The CDR3 DNA reads TGTGCCAGCAGTGAAGATCAGGGGGGAGATACGCAGTATTTT.

The chain carries TRBV6-5 and TRBJ2-5; D may be TRBD1 (6 bases). The end of the DNA aligns better with TRBJ2-7, so the J call may be wrong. Germline V CDR1 and CDR2: MNHEY, SVGAGI. The CDR3 is 13 residues long. The CDR3 nucleotides are TGTGCCAGCAGTCGTACAGGGCTATACGAGCAGTACTTC. Protein sequence: CASSRTGLYEQYF.

The chain employs TRBV5-4 and TRBJ2-1; the D call may be TRBD1 or TRBD2 (7 bases each). The germline V gene has CDR1 SGHNT and CDR2 YYREEE (reference sequence). The CDR3 has 13 residues. Trimming pared 4 bases from V and 10 bases from J, leaving 15 bases between. The CDR3 region is CASSTSQGGEQFF. CDR3 in DNA: TGTGCCAGCAGCACCTCCCAGGGGGGGGAGCAGTTCTTC.

The chain links TRBV7-2 to TRBJ2-3; 8 bases are a match to TRBD1. Unmatched junction bases numbered 15, after V lost 4 bases and J lost 3 bases. Germline V gives CDR1 SGHTA, CDR2 FQGNSA. CDR3 length equals 18 residues. The CDR3 protein is CASSSRSGGGRFTDTQYF. DNA for the CDR3: TGTGCCAGCAGCTCTAGGTCAGGGGGCGGAAGGTTTACAGATACGCAGTATTTT.

CDR3 in amino acids: CASSLGLADRTDTQYF. CDR3 DNA sequence: TGTGCCAGCAGCTTAGGTCTAGCGGACCGCACAGATACGCAGTATTTT. V is TRBV7-2 and J is TRBJ2-3; 7 bases are shared with TRBD2. The germline V gene has CDR1 SGHTA and CDR2 FQGNSA. The CDR3 is 16 residues long. Trimming at V came to 1 base and at J to 1 base, leaving 5 bases not matched to a gene.

The sample holds a few counts of this clone. The chain uses TRBV7-2 and TRBJ2-7; D ambiguous. CDR1 is SGHTA and CDR2 is FQGNSA in the germline V gene. The V gene lost 2 bases and the J gene lost 7 bases, with 9 bases spanning the gap. This CDR3 has 12 amino acids. CDR3 amino acids: CASSLNSAEQYF. CDR3 sequence (DNA): TGTGCCAGCAGCTTAAATTCGGCTGAGCAGTACTTC.

The chain joins TRBV5-4 to TRBJ2-5, with D possibly being TRBD1 or TRBD2 (5 bases each). Per the germline V gene, CDR1 is SGHNT and CDR2 is YYREEE (reference sequence). The V end lost 4 bases, the J end lost 2 bases, and 9 bases lay between the germline ends. The CDR3 has 13 residues. CDR3 protein: CASSPEGQETQYF. CDR3 coding DNA: TGTGCCAGCAGCCCCGAGGGGCAAGAGACCCAGTACTTC. Full variable domain (rest looked up from reference TRBV5-4 and TRBJ2-5): ETGVTQSPTHLIKTRGQQVTLRCSSQSGHNTVSWYQQALGQGPQFIFQYYREEENGRGNFPPRFSGLQFPNYSSELNVNALELDDSALYLCASSPEGQETQYFGPGTRLLVL.